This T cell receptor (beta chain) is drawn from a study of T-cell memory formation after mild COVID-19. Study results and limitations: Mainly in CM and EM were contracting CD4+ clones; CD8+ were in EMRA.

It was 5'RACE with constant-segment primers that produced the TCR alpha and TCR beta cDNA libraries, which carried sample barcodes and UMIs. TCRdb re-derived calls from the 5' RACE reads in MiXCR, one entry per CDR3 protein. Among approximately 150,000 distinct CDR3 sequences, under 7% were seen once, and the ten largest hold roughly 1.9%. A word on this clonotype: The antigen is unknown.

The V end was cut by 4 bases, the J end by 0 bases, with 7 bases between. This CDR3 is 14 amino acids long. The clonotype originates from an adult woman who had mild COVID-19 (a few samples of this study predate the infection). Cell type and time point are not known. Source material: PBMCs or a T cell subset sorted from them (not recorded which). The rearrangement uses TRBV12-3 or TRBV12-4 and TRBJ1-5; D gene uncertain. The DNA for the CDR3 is TGTGCCAGCAGTTCCAAGAATAGCAATCAGCCCCAGCATTTT. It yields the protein CASSSKNSNQPQHF.